The 31 T cell receptor beta chains given below trace back to one sample, sequenced in a study of blood T cell repertoires in COVID-19 (TCRdb year 2020). Library preparation used the immunoSEQ multiplex PCR assay. TCRdb obtained this table from immuneACCESS and retained in-frame rearrangements with V and J assigned. These tables miss some clones; where compared with another copy, unresolved V genes account for less than half of the shortfall, and the remainder is unexplained. Here the sample has under 300,000 clones; about four fifths occur a single time. More than 4% of the sample is in the top ten clones. The specimen sequenced was peripheral blood. These receptors were taken from a man aged 45-65 years with acute or convalescent COVID-19.

The chain links TRBV5-4 to TRBJ2-3, with TRBD2 matching 8 bases. J gave up 8 bases and V 3 bases, and 5 bases lay outside the gene matches. This CDR3 is 13 amino acids long. Germline V gene lookup returns CDR1 SGHNT and CDR2 YYREEE (reference sequence). CDR3 nucleotide sequence: TGTGCCAGCAGCTCCGGGACTAGAGTTACGCAGTATTTT. Translation gives CASSSGTRVTQYF. Drawing the rest from reference TRBV5-4 and TRBJ2-3, the complete variable domain is ETGVTQSPTHLIKTRGQQVTLRCSSQSGHNTVSWYQQALGQGPQFIFQYYREEENGRGNFPPRFSGLQFPNYSSELNVNALELDDSALYLCASSSGTRVTQYFGPGTRLTVL.

J is TRBJ2-7 and V is TRBV11-3, with D tentatively TRBD1 (5 bases). CDR3 length equals 15 residues. Trimming stripped 1 base from V and 7 bases from J, with 17 bases between. Germline V gives CDR1 SGHNT, CDR2 YENEEA. DNA for the CDR3: TGTGCCAGCAGCTTAGGTCTTTCCAGGGTGGGAGAGCAGTACTTC. It codes for CASSLGLSRVGEQYF.

The rearrangement joins TRBV30 to TRBJ1-2; D ambiguous. This CDR3 has 14 residues. The germline CDR1 and CDR2 sequences are GTSNPN and SVGIG (reference sequence). V lost 0 bases and J lost 4, with 12 bases in between. The CDR3 here is CAWSVFEDSYGYTF. The CDR3 DNA reads TGTGCCTGGAGTGTATTTGAAGACTCCTATGGCTACACCTTC.

This chain joins TRBV3-1 (or the pseudogene TRBV3-2) and TRBJ2-3; TRBD1 matches at 7 bases. Germline CDR1 and CDR2: LGHDT and YNNKEL (reference sequence). CDR3 length equals 14 residues. V lost 4 bases, J lost 2 bases, and 3 bases stayed unmatched. This CDR3 reads CASSRGQFTDTQYF. In nucleotides, the CDR3 is TGTGCCAGCAGCCGGGGACAGTTCACAGATACGCAGTATTTT.

The rearrangement links TRBV28 to TRBJ2-3; TRBD2 agrees at 9 bases. The V segment lost 4 bases and the J segment 4 bases; nucleotides outside the gene matches: 12. The germline V gene encodes CDR1 MDHEN and CDR2 SYDVKM. The CDR3 is 17 amino acids. CDR3 sequence reads: CASSYPRGGAGADTQYF. The CDR3 DNA follows: TGTGCCAGCAGTTACCCCCGCGGGGGGGCGGGGGCAGATACGCAGTATTTT.

As DNA, the CDR3 is TGTGCCAGCAGTTACGGTCTACAGGGAATGAACACTGAAGCTTTCTTT. Its translation is CASSYGLQGMNTEAFF. This rearrangement joins TRBV6-5 to TRBJ1-1; TRBD1 is a possible D gene (6 bases). V gave up 2 bases and J gave up 0 bases, with 13 bases separating them. Looked up from germline, CDR1 is MNHEY and CDR2 is SVGAGI. This CDR3 has 16 amino acids.

The J gene is TRBJ2-3, the V gene TRBV24-1; 12 positions match TRBD2. The CDR3 sequence is 14 residues long. Trimming removed 8 bases from V and 4 bases from J; junction bases left unmatched: 3. CDR1 and CDR2 (germline): KGHDR, SFDVKD. The CDR3 sequence: CATTTSGSADTQYF. CDR3 DNA: TGTGCCACCACGACTAGCGGGAGCGCAGATACGCAGTATTTT.

This rearrangement joins TRBV27 to TRBJ1-2, with TRBD1 matching 7 bases. J lost 4 bases, V lost 4 bases, and 9 bases had no gene match. Germline V gene lookup returns CDR1 MNHEY and CDR2 SMNVEV (reference sequence). The CDR3 contains 15 residues. Written as DNA, the CDR3 is TGTGCCAGCAGTTCTCGGCCAGGGGGAGTCTATGGCTACACCTTC. It codes for CASSSRPGGVYGYTF.

V usage is TRBV6-2 or TRBV6-3 and J usage is TRBJ1-5; a weak D match, TRBD1 (6 bases). CDR1 MNHEY and CDR2 SVGEGT come from the germline V gene. V dropped 5 bases and J dropped 2 bases, with 13 bases sitting between them. This CDR3 spans 15 amino acids. Written as DNA, the CDR3 is TGTGCCAGCAGTATCACAGGGACGGGCAATCAGCCCCAGCATTTT. Protein sequence: CASSITGTGNQPQHF.

For the CDR3, the DNA is TGTGCCAGCAGCCCAACACGGGGAGGGACAGGTTCCTACGAGCAGTACTTC. Translated: CASSPTRGGTGSYEQYF. The chain couples TRBV2 to TRBJ2-7, with D possibly matching TRBD1 (8 bases). This CDR3 region has 17 residues. The ends were cut back, 6 bases at V and 1 base at J, with 22 bases in the middle. CDR1 and CDR2 (germline): SNHLY, FYNNEI.

The chain recombines TRBV3-1 (or the pseudogene TRBV3-2) with TRBJ1-5; possible D gene TRBD1, 6 bases. The V end lost 4 bases, the J end lost 1 base, and 8 bases lay between the germline ends. Germline assignment: CDR1 LGHDT and CDR2 YNNKEL (reference sequence). The CDR3 totals 14 residues. The CDR3 protein is CASSPGTSNQPQHF. The CDR3 bases are TGTGCCAGCAGCCCGGGGACAAGCAATCAGCCCCAGCATTTT.

This clone was counted between two and nine times. This chain connects TRBV11-2 to TRBJ2-3, with 9 bases fitting TRBD2. The J segment lost 5 bases and the V segment lost 6 bases, leaving 12 bases of the junction unmatched. The CDR3 runs to 16 residues. Germline values: CDR1 SGHAT, CDR2 FQNNGV. This CDR3 reads CASSRRGRGGEDTQYF. CDR3 in DNA: TGTGCCAGCAGTCGTAGAGGGCGGGGGGGCGAAGATACGCAGTATTTT.

This chain joins TRBV7-9 and TRBJ1-2; D may be TRBD1 (5 bases). This CDR3 is 14 amino acids long. Germline-derived CDR1 and CDR2 are SEHNR and FQNEAQ (reference sequence). V lost 1 base to trimming and J lost 3 bases, with 9 bases between them. As DNA, the CDR3 is TGTGCCAGCAGCTTAGTACCAGGGCACTATGGCTACACCTTC. Residues: CASSLVPGHYGYTF.

The rearrangement links TRBV5-1 to TRBJ1-5; D is perhaps TRBD1 (5 bases). Between the trimmed V and J ends, which lost 0 bases and 9 bases, there was a span of 10 bases. CDR1 is SGHRS and CDR2 is YFSETQ in the germline V gene. This CDR3 is built from 13 residues. CDR3 amino acids: CASSLAVGGPQHF. The CDR3 coding sequence is TGCGCCAGCAGCTTGGCCGTCGGGGGGCCCCAGCATTTT.

The chain uses TRBV3-1 (or the pseudogene TRBV3-2) and TRBJ1-1, with unresolved D. This CDR3 comprises 13 residues. With 4 bases removed from V and 4 bases from J, the gap between germline ends came to 10 bases. In germline, CDR1 is LGHDT, CDR2 YNNKEL (reference sequence). This chain's CDR3 is CASSPFMSTEAFF. DNA for the CDR3: TGTGCCAGCAGCCCATTCATGAGCACTGAAGCTTTCTTT.

J is TRBJ1-2 and V is TRBV4-1; 7 positions agree with TRBD1. The CDR3 sequence is 18 residues long. J gave up 1 base and V 0 bases, and 11 bases lay outside the gene matches. The germline gives CDR1 MGHRA, CDR2 YSYEKL. The CDR3 DNA reads as TGCGCCAGCAGCCAAGATGTGGTGGGGCAGGGGGTTAACTATGGCTACACCTTC. This sequence encodes CASSQDVVGQGVNYGYTF.

V is TRBV7-9 and J is TRBJ1-1, with D unclear. The CDR3 is 15 residues long. The V end lost 1 base, the J end lost 8 bases, and 17 bases lay between the germline ends. CDR1 and CDR2 (germline): SEHNR, FQNEAQ (reference sequence). The CDR3 region is CASSLVEGRLGEAFF. Here the CDR3 DNA reads TGTGCCAGCAGCTTAGTAGAGGGAAGACTAGGGGAAGCTTTCTTT.

This chain connects TRBV10-3 to TRBJ2-1; D not resolved. The CDR3 has 12 amino acids. Germline CDR1 reads ENHRY; CDR2 reads SYGVKD. V lost 3 bases, J lost 5 bases, and 5 bases lay in between. The CDR3 protein is CAISEYNNEQFF. For the CDR3, the DNA is TGTGCCATCAGTGAATATAACAATGAGCAGTTCTTC.

This chain connects TRBV6-4 to TRBJ1-1; TRBD1 might be the D (6 bases). Trimming took off 2 bases at V and 1 base at J, with 8 bases between the two ends. This CDR3 region has 14 residues. The V gene's germline CDR1 is MRHNA and CDR2 SNTAGT. The CDR3 sequence: CASSDTDRNTEAFF. The CDR3, as DNA: TGTGCCAGCAGTGACACGGACAGGAACACTGAAGCTTTCTTT.

The V and J genes are TRBV5-4 and TRBJ1-1; D might be TRBD1 (6 bases). The CDR3 totals 14 residues. Germline V gene lookup returns CDR1 SGHNT and CDR2 YYREEE (reference sequence). V lost 4 bases to trimming and J lost 4 bases, with 14 bases between them. Here the CDR3 DNA reads TGTGCCAGCAGCCCGAACTCAGGGGTCACTGAAGCTTTCTTT. Its translation: CASSPNSGVTEAFF.

The CDR3 is CASSKEKHIPTPYEQYF. The CDR3 DNA reads as TGTGCCAGCAGCAAAGAGAAACACATACCCACCCCCTACGAGCAGTACTTC. This chain connects TRBV21-1 to TRBJ2-7; no DNA check was done on the table's D call, TRBD1. TRBV21-1 is a known pseudogene. This CDR3 has 17 amino acids.

The genes are TRBV19 and TRBJ2-1; D gene uncertain. This CDR3 has 11 residues. V was clipped by 5 bases and J by 5 bases, with 4 bases between them. Germline assignment: CDR1 LNHDA and CDR2 SQIVND (reference sequence). The CDR3 region has the DNA TGTGCCAGTAGTGTAAACAATGAGCAGTTCTTC. It encodes CASSVNNEQFF.

The genes are TRBV14 and TRBJ1-5; no clear D. The CDR3 runs to 10 residues. The V end was cut by 4 bases, the J end by 7 bases, with 2 bases between. Germline CDR1 and CDR2: SGHDN and FVKESK. The CDR3 here is CASSLQPQHF. Here the CDR3 DNA reads TGTGCCAGCAGCCTACAGCCCCAGCATTTT.

A single count supports this clone. This chain links TRBV7-4 with TRBJ2-7, with D perhaps TRBD1 (6 bases). CDR1 and CDR2 (germline): SGHVT, SQSDAQ. Deletions cut 7 bases from V and 3 bases from J, with 13 bases between. The CDR3 totals 13 residues. CDR3 nucleotide sequence: TGTGCCAGCACTGTGCAGGGGTGCTACGAGCAGTACTTC. Its protein is CASTVQGCYEQYF.

This clone occurred once. This chain connects TRBV7-3 to TRBJ2-5; D is possibly TRBD2 (5 bases). The V end lost 6 bases, the J end lost 5 bases, and 13 bases lay between the germline ends. The CDR3 is 13 amino acids. CDR1 is SGHTA, CDR2 FQGTGA, per germline. The CDR3 DNA sequence: TGTGCCAGCAGTCTTACCTCGGGGGAGACCCAGTACTTC. Translated: CASSLTSGETQYF.

The chain is built from TRBV6-1 and TRBJ1-2; unclear D gene. This CDR3 has 15 amino acids. Germline V gives CDR1 MNHNS, CDR2 SASEGT. V lost 2 bases to trimming and J lost 0 bases, with 10 bases between them. The CDR3 DNA is TGTGCCAGCAGTGAATGGAGGCTCACTAACTATGGCTACACCTTC. The encoded protein is CASSEWRLTNYGYTF.

The rearrangement uses TRBV29-1 and TRBJ2-3; 7 bases match TRBD1. The CDR3 runs to 13 residues. The V gene's germline CDR1 is SQVTM and CDR2 ANQGSEA. V dropped 7 bases and J dropped 2; count of bases not matched to a gene: 6. CDR3 DNA: TGCAGCGGGGGGACAGAGCTCACAGATACGCAGTATTTT. As protein: CSGGTELTDTQYF.

V and J are TRBV5-1 and TRBJ2-1; TRBD2 matches at 10 bases. The CDR3 length is 17 residues. J lost 2 bases, V lost 0 bases, and 5 bases had no gene match. Germline values: CDR1 SGHRS, CDR2 YFSETQ. This CDR3 is CASSLVPAGGTYNEQFF. Here the CDR3 DNA reads TGCGCCAGCAGCTTGGTGCCAGCGGGAGGGACCTACAATGAGCAGTTCTTC.

The chain recombines TRBV3-1 (or the pseudogene TRBV3-2) with TRBJ2-1; TRBD2 matches 14 bases. CDR1 and CDR2 from the germline V gene are LGHDT and YNNKEL (reference sequence). The CDR3 extends over 19 amino acids. V lost 4 bases to trimming and J lost 2 bases; unmatched junction nucleotides: 10. CDR3 amino acids: CASSPGLAGGRWTYNEQFF. The CDR3 bases are TGTGCCAGCAGCCCTGGACTAGCGGGGGGCCGGTGGACCTACAATGAGCAGTTCTTC.

This sequence joins TRBV9 and TRBJ2-1; TRBD2 matches at 10 bases. With V trimmed by 2 bases and J by 6 bases, 5 bases remained unmatched. This CDR3 has 15 residues. Germline V CDR1 and CDR2: SGDLS, YYNGEE. CDR3 sequence: CASSVVAGGVNEQFF. In DNA, the CDR3 is TGTGCCAGCAGCGTCGTAGCGGGGGGCGTCAATGAGCAGTTCTTC.

The rearrangement joins TRBV19 to TRBJ2-2, with D possibly TRBD1 on 5 matching bases. Germline assignment: CDR1 LNHDA and CDR2 SQIVND (reference sequence). Trimming pared 2 bases from V and 5 bases from J, leaving 9 bases between. The CDR3 loop spans 14 amino acids. The CDR3 here is CASSIKTGTGELFF. The CDR3 DNA sequence: TGTGCCAGTAGTATAAAAACAGGTACCGGGGAGCTGTTTTTT.